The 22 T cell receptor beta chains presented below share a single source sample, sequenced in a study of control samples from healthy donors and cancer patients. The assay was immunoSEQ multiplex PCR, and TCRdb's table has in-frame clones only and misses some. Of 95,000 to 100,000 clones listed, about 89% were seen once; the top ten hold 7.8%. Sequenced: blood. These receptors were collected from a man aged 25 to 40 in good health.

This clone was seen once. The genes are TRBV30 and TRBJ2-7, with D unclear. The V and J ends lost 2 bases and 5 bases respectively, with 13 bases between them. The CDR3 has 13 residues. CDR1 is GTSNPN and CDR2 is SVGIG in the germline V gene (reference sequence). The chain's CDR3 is CAWSSWGSDEQYF. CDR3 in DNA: TGTGCCTGGAGTTCTTGGGGATCCGACGAGCAGTACTTC.

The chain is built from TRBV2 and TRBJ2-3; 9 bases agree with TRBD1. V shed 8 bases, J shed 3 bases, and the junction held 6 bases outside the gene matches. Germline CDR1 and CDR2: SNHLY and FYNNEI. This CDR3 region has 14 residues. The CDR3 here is CASGLQGATDTQYF. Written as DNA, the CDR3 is TGTGCCAGCGGACTACAGGGGGCAACAGATACGCAGTATTTT.

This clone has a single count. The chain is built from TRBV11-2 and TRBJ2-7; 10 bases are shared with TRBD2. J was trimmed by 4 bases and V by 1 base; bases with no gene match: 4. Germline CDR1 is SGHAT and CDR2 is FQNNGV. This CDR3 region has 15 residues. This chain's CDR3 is CASSLGLAGAYEQYF. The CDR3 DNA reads TGTGCCAGCAGCTTAGGTCTAGCGGGAGCTTACGAGCAGTACTTC.

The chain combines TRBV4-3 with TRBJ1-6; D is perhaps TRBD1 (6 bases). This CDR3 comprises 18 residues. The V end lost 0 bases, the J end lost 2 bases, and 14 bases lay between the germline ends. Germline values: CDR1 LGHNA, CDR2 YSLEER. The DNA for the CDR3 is TGCGCCAGCAGCCAAGATCCCGACGGGGGCGCCTATAATTCACCCCTCCACTTT. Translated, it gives CASSQDPDGGAYNSPLHF.

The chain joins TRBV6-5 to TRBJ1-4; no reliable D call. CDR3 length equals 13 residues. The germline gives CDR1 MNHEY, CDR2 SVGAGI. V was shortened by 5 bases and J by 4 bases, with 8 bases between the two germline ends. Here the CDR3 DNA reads TGTGCCAGCAGTCGGGTCTTTAATGAAAAACTGTTTTTT. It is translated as CASSRVFNEKLFF.

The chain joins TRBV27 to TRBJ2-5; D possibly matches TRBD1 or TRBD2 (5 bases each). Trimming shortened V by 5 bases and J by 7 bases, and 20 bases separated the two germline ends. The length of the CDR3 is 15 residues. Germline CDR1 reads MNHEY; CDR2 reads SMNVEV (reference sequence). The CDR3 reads CASSTPRGQGGTQYF. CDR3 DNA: TGTGCCAGCAGTACTCCGCGCGGGCAGGGTGGGACCCAGTACTTC.

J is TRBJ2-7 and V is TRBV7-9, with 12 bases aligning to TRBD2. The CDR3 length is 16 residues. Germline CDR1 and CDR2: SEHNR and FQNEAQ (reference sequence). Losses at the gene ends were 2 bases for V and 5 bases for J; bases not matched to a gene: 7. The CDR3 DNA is TGTGCCAGCAGCTTAACTAGCGGGAGGACCAGGGACGAGCAGTACTTC. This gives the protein CASSLTSGRTRDEQYF.

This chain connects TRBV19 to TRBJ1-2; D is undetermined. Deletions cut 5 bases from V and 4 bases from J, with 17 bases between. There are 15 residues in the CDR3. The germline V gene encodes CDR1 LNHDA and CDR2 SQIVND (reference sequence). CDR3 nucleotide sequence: TGTGCCAGTAGTCCCGATTGGCGCAGTCTCTATGGCTACACCTTC. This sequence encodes CASSPDWRSLYGYTF.

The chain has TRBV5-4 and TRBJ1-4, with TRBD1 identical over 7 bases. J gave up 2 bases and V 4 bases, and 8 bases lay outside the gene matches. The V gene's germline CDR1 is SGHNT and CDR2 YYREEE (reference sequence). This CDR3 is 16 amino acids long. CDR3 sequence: CASSARGGRTNEKLFF. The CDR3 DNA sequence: TGTGCCAGCAGCGCAAGAGGGGGCCGTACTAATGAAAAACTGTTTTTT.

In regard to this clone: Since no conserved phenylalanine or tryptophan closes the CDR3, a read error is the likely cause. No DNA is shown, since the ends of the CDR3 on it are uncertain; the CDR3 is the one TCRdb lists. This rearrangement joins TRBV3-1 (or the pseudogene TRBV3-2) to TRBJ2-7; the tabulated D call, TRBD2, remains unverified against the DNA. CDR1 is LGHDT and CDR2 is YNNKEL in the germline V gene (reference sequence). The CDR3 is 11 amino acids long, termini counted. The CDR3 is CASSQDRPAKL.

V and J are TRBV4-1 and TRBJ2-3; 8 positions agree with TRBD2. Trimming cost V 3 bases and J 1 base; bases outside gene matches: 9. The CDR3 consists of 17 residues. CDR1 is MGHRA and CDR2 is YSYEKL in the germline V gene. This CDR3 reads CASSQTMSAGGTDTQYF. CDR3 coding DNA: TGCGCCAGCAGCCAGACAATGTCAGCGGGGGGCACAGATACGCAGTATTTT.

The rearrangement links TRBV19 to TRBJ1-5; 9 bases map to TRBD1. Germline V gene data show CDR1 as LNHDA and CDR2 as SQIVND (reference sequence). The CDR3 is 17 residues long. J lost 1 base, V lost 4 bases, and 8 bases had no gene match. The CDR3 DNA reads TGTGCCAGTAGTAGGCAGGGACAGGGCCGGAGCAATCAGCCCCAGCATTTT. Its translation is CASSRQGQGRSNQPQHF.

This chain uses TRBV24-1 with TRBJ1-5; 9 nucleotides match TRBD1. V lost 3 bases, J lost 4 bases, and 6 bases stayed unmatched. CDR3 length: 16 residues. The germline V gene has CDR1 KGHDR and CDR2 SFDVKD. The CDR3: CATSDAGQGSNQPQHF. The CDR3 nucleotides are TGTGCCACCAGTGATGCGGGACAGGGAAGTAATCAGCCCCAGCATTTT.

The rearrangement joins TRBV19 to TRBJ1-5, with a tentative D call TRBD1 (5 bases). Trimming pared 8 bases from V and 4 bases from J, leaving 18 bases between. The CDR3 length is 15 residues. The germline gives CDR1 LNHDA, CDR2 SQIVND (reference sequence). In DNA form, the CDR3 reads TGTGCCAGTGTAGGTCGGGGCAGTAGAAATCAGCCCCAGCATTTT. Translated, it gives CASVGRGSRNQPQHF.

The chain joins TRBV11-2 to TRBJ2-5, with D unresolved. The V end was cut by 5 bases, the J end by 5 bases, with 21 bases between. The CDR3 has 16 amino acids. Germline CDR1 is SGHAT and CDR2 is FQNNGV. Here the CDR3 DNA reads TGTGCCAGCAGCAGAACTCCGGGCTCCAAAGAGGAGACCCAGTACTTC. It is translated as CASSRTPGSKEETQYF.

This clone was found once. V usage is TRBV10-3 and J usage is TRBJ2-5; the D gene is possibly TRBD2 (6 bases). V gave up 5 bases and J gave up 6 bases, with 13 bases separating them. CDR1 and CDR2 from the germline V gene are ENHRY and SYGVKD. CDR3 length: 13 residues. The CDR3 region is CAISPQGGQTQYF. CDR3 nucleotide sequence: TGTGCCATCAGTCCGCAGGGAGGACAGACCCAGTACTTC.

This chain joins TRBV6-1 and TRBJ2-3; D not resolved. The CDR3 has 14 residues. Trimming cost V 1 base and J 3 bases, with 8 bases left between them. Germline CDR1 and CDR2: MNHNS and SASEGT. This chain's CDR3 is CASSEVSRTDTQYF. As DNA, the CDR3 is TGTGCCAGCAGTGAAGTCAGCCGGACAGATACGCAGTATTTT.

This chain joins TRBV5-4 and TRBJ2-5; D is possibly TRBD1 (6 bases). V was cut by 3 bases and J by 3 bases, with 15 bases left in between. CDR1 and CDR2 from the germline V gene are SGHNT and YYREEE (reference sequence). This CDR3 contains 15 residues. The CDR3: CASSSGHLKEETQYF. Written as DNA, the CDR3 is TGTGCCAGCAGCTCGGGACACCTCAAAGAAGAGACCCAGTACTTC.

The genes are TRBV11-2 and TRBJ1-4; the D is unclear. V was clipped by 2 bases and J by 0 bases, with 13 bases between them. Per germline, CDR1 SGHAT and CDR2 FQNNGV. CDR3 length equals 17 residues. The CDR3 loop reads CASSLLTESATNEKLFF. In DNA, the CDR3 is TGTGCCAGCAGCTTATTAACGGAATCAGCAACTAATGAAAAACTGTTTTTT.

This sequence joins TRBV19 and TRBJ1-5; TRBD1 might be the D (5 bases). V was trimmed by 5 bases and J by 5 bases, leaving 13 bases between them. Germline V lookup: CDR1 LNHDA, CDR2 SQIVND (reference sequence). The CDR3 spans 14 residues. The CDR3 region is CASSPHRMDQPQHF. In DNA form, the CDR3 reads TGTGCCAGTAGTCCCCACAGGATGGATCAGCCCCAGCATTTT. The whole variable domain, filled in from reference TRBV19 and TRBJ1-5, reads DGGITQSPKYLFRKEGQNVTLSCEQNLNHDAMYWYRQDPGQGLRLIYYSQIVNDFQKGDIAEGYSVSREKKESFPLTVTSAQKNPTAFYLCASSPHRMDQPQHFGDGTRLSIL.

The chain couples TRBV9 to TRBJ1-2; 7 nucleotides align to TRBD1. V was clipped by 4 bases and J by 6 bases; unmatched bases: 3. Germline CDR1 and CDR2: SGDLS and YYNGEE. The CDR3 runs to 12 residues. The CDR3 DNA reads TGTGCCAGCAGCTCCGACAGGGATGGCTACACCTTC. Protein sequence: CASSSDRDGYTF.

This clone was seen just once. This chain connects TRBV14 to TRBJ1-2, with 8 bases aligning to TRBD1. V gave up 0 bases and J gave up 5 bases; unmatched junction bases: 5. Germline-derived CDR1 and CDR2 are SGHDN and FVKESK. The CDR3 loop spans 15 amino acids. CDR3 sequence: CASSQDVRTGYGYTF. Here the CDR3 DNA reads TGTGCCAGCAGCCAAGATGTCAGGACAGGGTATGGCTACACCTTC.